This entry lists 5 T cell receptor beta chains sequenced from one sample in a study of blood T cell repertoires in COVID-19. Method: immunoSEQ multiplex PCR; TCRdb's copy keeps in-frame clones and lacks some. The data hold roughly 200,000 clones, with 86% observed a single time. Sequenced: peripheral blood. The receptor set was obtained from a woman in her 30s with active or convalescent COVID-19.

CDR3 loop: CASSSSRQGADTIYF. The CDR3 DNA sequence: TGTGCCAGCAGCTCTTCTCGACAGGGGGCAGACACCATATATTTT. The chain couples TRBV7-9 to TRBJ1-3; 10 bases are shared with TRBD1. Germline V gene data show CDR1 as SEHNR and CDR2 as FQNEAQ (reference sequence). V gave up 4 bases and J gave up 8 bases; unmatched junction bases: 8. This CDR3 has 15 residues. The complete variable domain, with remaining parts taken from reference TRBV7-9 and TRBJ1-3, reads DTGVSQNPRHKITKRGQNVTFRCDPISEHNRLYWYRQTLGQGPEFLTYFQNEAQLEKSRLLSDRFSAERPKGSFSTLEIQRTEQGDSAMYLCASSSSRQGADTIYFGEGSWLTVV.

This clone was observed once. The rearrangement uses TRBV5-1 and TRBJ1-4; 7 bases fit TRBD1. V gave up 5 bases and J gave up 6 bases; unmatched junction bases: 10. This CDR3 spans 15 amino acids. Germline V gives CDR1 SGHRS, CDR2 YFSETQ. CDR3 coding DNA: TGCGCCAGCAGAGGAACCGGGACAGCCTATGAAAAACTGTTTTTT. The encoded protein is CASRGTGTAYEKLFF. The full variable domain, with the rest looked up from reference TRBV5-1 and TRBJ1-4, is KAGVTQTPRYLIKTRGQQVTLSCSPISGHRSVSWYQQTPGQGLQFLFEYFSETQRNKGNFPGRFSGRQFSNSRSEMNVSTLELGDSALYLCASRGTGTAYEKLFFGSGTQLSVL.

The J gene is TRBJ1-2, the V gene TRBV5-1; 9 bases map to TRBD1. Trimming at V came to 3 bases and at J to 0 bases, leaving 9 bases not matched to a gene. Germline V gene sequence: CDR1 SGHRS, CDR2 YFSETQ. The CDR3 totals 17 residues. CDR3 residues: CASSSGQGPKANYGYTF. CDR3 bases: TGCGCCAGCAGCTCGGGACAGGGCCCCAAAGCTAACTATGGCTACACCTTC.

The V call is TRBV6-5, the J call TRBJ2-6; TRBD1 aligns across 7 bases. CDR1 is MNHEY, CDR2 SVGAGI, per germline. This CDR3 contains 15 residues. With 7 bases clipped from V and 1 base from J, the junction kept 4 bases outside the gene matches. The CDR3 DNA reads as TGTGCCAGCAAGCCAGGGGGATCTGGGGCCAACGTCCTGACTTTC. Protein: CASKPGGSGANVLTF.

J is TRBJ1-5 and V is TRBV28, with unresolved D. In germline, CDR1 is MDHEN, CDR2 SYDVKM. The CDR3 covers 12 residues. Trimming cost V 1 base and J 6 bases, with 4 bases left between them. DNA of the CDR3: TGTGCCAGCAGTTTATCGGTTCAGCCCCAGCATTTT. It specifies CASSLSVQPQHF.